This T cell receptor (beta chain) was identified in a study of cytomegalovirus exposure and HLA in healthy donors. Turning to the study itself: A subsequent analysis stated that the 120 or so validation repertoires were run on the same platform as the 650 to 850 first-cohort repertoires.

The data were produced by immunoSEQ multiplex PCR, yet TCRdb's version contains in-frame clones alone and is incomplete. The data hold about 150,000 clones, with 65% to 90% observed a single time. As regards this clone: Its antigen remains unidentified.

The CDR3 runs to 14 residues. Trimming removed 4 bases from V and 3 bases from J; junction bases left unmatched: 3. The germline V gene encodes CDR1 LGHNA and CDR2 YSLEER. General study results and limits: As confirmed in vitro, a few CMV-associated chains were specific for CMV antigens. According to a subsequent analysis, TCR clusters identified in the first cohort showed a tendency to co-occur across the roughly 120 validation repertoires. The authors listed 150 or so TCR beta chains as cytomegalovirus-associated.

Sequencing was performed on PBMCs. This sequence originates from a man between 18 and 35 years old in good health and CMV-seropositive. The chain couples TRBV4-3 to TRBJ2-7, with 10 bases fitting TRBD1. The CDR3 reads CASSPGTGDYEQYF. The CDR3 DNA reads as TGCGCCAGCAGCCCCGGGACAGGGGACTACGAGCAGTACTTC.